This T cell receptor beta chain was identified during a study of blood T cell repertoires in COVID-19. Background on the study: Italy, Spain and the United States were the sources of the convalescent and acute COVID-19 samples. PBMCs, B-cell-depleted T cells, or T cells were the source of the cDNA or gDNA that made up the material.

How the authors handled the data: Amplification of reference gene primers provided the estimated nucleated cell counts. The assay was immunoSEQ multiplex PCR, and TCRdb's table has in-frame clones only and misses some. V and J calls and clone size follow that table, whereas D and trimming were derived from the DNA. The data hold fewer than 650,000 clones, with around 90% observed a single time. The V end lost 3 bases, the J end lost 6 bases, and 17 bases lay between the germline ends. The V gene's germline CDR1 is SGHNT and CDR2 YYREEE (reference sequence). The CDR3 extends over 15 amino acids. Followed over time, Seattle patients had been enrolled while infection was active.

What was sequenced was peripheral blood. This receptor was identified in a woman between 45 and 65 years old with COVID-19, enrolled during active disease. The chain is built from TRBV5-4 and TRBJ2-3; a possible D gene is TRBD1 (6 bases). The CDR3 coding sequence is TGTGCCAGCAGCTACTGGACAGCATCCCGCGATACGCAGTATTTT. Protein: CASSYWTASRDTQYF.